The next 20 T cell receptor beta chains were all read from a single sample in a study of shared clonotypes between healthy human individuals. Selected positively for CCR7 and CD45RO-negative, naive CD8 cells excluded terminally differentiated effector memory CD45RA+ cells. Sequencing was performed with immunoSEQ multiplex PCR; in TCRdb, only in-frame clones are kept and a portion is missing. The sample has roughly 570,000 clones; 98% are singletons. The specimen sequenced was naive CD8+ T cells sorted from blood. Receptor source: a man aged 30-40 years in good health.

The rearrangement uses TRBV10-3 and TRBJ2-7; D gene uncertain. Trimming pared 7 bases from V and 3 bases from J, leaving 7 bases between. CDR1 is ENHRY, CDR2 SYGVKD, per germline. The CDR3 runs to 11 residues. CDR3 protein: CAIMSDYEQYF. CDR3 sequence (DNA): TGTGCCATCATGAGTGACTACGAGCAGTACTTC.

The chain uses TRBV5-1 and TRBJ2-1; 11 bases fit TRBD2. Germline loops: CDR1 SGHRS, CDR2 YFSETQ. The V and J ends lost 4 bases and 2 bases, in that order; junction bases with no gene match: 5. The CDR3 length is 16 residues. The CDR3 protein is CASSPISGRAYNEQFF. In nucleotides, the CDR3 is TGCGCCAGCAGCCCAATTAGCGGGAGGGCCTACAATGAGCAGTTCTTC. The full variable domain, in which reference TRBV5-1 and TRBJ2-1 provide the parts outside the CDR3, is KAGVTQTPRYLIKTRGQQVTLSCSPISGHRSVSWYQQTPGQGLQFLFEYFSETQRNKGNFPGRFSGRQFSNSRSEMNVSTLELGDSALYLCASSPISGRAYNEQFFGPGTRLTVL.

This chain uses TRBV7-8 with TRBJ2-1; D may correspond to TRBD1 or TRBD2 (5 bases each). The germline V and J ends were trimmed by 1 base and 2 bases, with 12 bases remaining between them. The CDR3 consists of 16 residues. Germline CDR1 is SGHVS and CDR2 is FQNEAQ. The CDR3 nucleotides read TGTGCCAGCAGCTTAGGGGTGGGGGTCACCTACAATGAGCAGTTCTTC. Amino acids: CASSLGVGVTYNEQFF.

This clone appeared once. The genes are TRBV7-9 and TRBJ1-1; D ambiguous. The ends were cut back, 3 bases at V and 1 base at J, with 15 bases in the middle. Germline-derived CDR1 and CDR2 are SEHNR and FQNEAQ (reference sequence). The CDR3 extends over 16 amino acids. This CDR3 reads CASSFPRTARNTEAFF. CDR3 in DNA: TGTGCCAGCAGCTTCCCCCGTACGGCGCGGAACACTGAAGCTTTCTTT.

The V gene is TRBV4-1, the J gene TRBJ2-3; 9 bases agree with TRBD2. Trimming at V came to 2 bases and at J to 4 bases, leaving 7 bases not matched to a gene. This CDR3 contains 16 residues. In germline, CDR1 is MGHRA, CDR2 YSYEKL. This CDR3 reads CASSQQPGLAPDTQYF. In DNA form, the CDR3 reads TGCGCCAGCAGCCAACAACCGGGACTAGCTCCAGATACGCAGTATTTT.

This CDR3 reads CASTHRASGLSSYNEQFF. In DNA, the CDR3 is TGTGCCAGCACGCATCGGGCTAGCGGACTAAGCTCCTACAATGAGCAGTTCTTC. The genes are TRBV13 and TRBJ2-1; 7 bases agree with TRBD2. Germline CDR1 is PRHDT and CDR2 is FYEKMQ (reference sequence). V gave up 7 bases and J gave up 0 bases; unmatched junction bases: 15. This CDR3 has 18 amino acids.

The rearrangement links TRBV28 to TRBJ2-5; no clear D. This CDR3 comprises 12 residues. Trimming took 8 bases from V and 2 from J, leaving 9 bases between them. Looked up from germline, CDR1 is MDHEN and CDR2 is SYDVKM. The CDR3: CASLGEQETQYF. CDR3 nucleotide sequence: TGTGCCAGCCTGGGTGAACAAGAGACCCAGTACTTC.

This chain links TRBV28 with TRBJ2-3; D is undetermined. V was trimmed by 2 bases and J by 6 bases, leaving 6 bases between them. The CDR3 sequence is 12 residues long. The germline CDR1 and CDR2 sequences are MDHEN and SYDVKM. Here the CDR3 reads CASSLTQDTQYF. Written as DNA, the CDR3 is TGTGCCAGCAGTTTAACCCAGGATACGCAGTATTTT. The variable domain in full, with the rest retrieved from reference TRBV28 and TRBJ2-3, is DVKVTQSSRYLVKRTGEKVFLECVQDMDHENMFWYRQDPGLGLRLIYFSYDVKMKEKGDIPEGYSVSREKKERFSLILESASTNQTSMYLCASSLTQDTQYFGPGTRLTVL.

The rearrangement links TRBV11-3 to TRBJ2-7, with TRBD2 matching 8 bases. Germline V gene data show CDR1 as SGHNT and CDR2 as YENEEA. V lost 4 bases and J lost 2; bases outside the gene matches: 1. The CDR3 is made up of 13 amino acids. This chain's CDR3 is CASSSGLAYEQYF. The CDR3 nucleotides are TGTGCCAGCAGCTCGGGACTAGCCTACGAGCAGTACTTC.

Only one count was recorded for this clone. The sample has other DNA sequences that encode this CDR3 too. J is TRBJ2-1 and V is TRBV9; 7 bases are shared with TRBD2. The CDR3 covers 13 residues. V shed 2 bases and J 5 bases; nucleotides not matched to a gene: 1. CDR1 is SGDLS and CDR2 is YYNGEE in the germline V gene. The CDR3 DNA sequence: TGTGCCAGCAGCGTCGGGACTAACAATGAGCAGTTCTTC. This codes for CASSVGTNNEQFF.

CDR3 residues: CASSPAIRMNTEAFF. In DNA form, the CDR3 reads TGCGCCAGCAGCCCCGCCATCCGGATGAACACTGAAGCTTTCTTT. The genes are TRBV5-1 and TRBJ1-1; D uncertain. Germline loops: CDR1 SGHRS, CDR2 YFSETQ. CDR3 size: 15 residues. The V gene lost 4 bases and the J gene lost 0 bases, with 13 bases spanning the gap.

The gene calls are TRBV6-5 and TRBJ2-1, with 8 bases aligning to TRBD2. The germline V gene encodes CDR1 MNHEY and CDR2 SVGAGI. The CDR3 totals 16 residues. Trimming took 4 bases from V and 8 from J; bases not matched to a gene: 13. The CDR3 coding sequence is TGTGCCAGCAGTTTAGCGGGACTACCCTATTACGATGAGCAGTTCTTC. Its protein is CASSLAGLPYYDEQFF.

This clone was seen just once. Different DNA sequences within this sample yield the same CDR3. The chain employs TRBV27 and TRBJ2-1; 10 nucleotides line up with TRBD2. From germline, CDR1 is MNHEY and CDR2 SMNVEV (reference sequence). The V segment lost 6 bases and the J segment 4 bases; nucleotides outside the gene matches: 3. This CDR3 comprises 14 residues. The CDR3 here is CASSRTSGYNEQFF. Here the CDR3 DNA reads TGTGCCAGCAGCAGGACTAGCGGATACAATGAGCAGTTCTTC.

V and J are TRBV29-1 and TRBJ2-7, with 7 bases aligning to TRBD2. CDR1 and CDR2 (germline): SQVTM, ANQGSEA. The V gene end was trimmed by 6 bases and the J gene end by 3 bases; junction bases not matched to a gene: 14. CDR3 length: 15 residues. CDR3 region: CSVWGGRVNSYEQYF. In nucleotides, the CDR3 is TGCAGCGTCTGGGGAGGGCGGGTCAATAGCTACGAGCAGTACTTC.

CDR3 region: CASHRGGPTDTQYF. CDR3 DNA sequence: TGTGCCAGCCACCGGGGGGGTCCCACAGATACGCAGTATTTT. This chain joins TRBV11-2 and TRBJ2-3, with 8 bases lining up with TRBD2. Per the germline V gene, CDR1 is SGHAT and CDR2 is FQNNGV. Losses at the gene ends were 8 bases for V and 2 bases for J; bases not matched to a gene: 6. The CDR3 contains 14 residues.

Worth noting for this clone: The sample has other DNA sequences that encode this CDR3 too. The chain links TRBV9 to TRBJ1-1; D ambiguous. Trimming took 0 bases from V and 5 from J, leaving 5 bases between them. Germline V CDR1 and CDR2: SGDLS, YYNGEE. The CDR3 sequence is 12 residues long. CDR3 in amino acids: CASSVGGTEAFF. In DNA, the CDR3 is TGTGCCAGCAGCGTAGGTGGAACTGAAGCTTTCTTT.

CDR3 sequence (DNA): TGTGCCAGCACCTATTTGGACACCGGGGAGCTGTTTTTT. It specifies CASTYLDTGELFF. This rearrangement joins TRBV6-6 to TRBJ2-2; D unclear. Looked up from germline, CDR1 is MNHNY and CDR2 is SVGAGI (reference sequence). There are 13 residues in the CDR3. Trimming left V 7 bases short and J 3 bases short, with 9 bases between.

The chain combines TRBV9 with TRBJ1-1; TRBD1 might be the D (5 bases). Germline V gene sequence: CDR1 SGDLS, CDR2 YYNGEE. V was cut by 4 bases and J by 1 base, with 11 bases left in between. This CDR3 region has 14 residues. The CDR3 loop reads CASSFGTANTEAFF. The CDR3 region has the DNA TGTGCCAGCAGCTTCGGGACGGCGAACACTGAAGCTTTCTTT.

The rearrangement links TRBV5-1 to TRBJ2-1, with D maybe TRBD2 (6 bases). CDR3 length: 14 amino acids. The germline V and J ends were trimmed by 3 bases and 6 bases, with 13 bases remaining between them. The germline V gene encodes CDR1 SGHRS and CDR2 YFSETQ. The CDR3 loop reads CASSWGLGGNEQFF. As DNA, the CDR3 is TGCGCCAGCAGCTGGGGACTGGGAGGCAATGAGCAGTTCTTC.

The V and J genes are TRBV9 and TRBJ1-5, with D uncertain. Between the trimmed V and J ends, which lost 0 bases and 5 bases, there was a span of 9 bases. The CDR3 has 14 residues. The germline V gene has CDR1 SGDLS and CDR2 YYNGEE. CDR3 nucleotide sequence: TGTGCCAGCAGCGTAGACGGGGTTTATCAGCCCCAGCATTTT. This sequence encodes CASSVDGVYQPQHF.